The 10 T cell receptor beta chains in this list originate from one sample, sequenced in a study of spatial heterogeneity in lung cancer. Time point described: sample taken at primary tumor resection. In TCRdb, the 5' RACE reads were re-called with MiXCR into one record per CDR3 protein. The sample lists some 2,000 distinct CDR3 sequences; about 8.5% were seen once. The sample consisted of normal lung tissue next to the tumor, taken at surgery. These receptors originate from a female donor with early-stage non-small cell lung cancer.

This clonotype is termed medium-sized. The rearrangement links TRBV7-2 to TRBJ2-1; weak D call: TRBD1 (5 bases). V was pared by 0 bases and J by 7 bases, with 13 bases between. The CDR3 is 15 residues long. Germline V lookup: CDR1 SGHTA, CDR2 FQGNSA. This CDR3 is CASSLAGQPSNEQFF. The CDR3 nucleotides read TGTGCCAGCAGCTTAGCGGGGCAGCCGTCAAATGAGCAGTTCTTC.

By share of the sample, this clonotype is medium-sized (0.01 to 0.1%). The chain joins TRBV5-1 to TRBJ2-5, with unresolved D. The V gene's germline CDR1 is SGHRS and CDR2 YFSETQ. The CDR3 is 13 residues long. V lost 4 bases and J 3 bases, leaving 10 bases between the germline ends. The DNA for the CDR3 is TGCGCCAGCAGCCTGAGGAGAGAAGAGACCCAGTACTTC. This sequence encodes CASSLRREETQYF. The whole variable domain, filled in from reference TRBV5-1 and TRBJ2-5, reads KAGVTQTPRYLIKTRGQQVTLSCSPISGHRSVSWYQQTPGQGLQFLFEYFSETQRNKGNFPGRFSGRQFSNSRSEMNVSTLELGDSALYLCASSLRREETQYFGPGTRLLVL.

This clonotype is medium-sized. The rearrangement uses TRBV19 and TRBJ2-7, with D tentatively TRBD1 (6 bases). CDR1 is LNHDA and CDR2 is SQIVND in the germline V gene (reference sequence). CDR3 length equals 15 residues. Trimming left V 6 bases short and J 5 bases short, with 20 bases between. The CDR3 coding sequence is TGTGCCAGTAGGCCGGGACACCTTCCCTGGGACGAGCAGTACTTC. This gives the protein CASRPGHLPWDEQYF.

By frequency in the sample, this clonotype is medium-sized. The chain links TRBV7-2 to TRBJ2-5; TRBD1 agrees at 8 bases. Germline V gives CDR1 SGHTA, CDR2 FQGNSA. V was pared by 4 bases and J by 4 bases, with 2 bases of the junction left unmatched. CDR3 length: 13 amino acids. The CDR3 DNA reads as TGTGCCAGCAGCTCGGACAGGGTAGAGACCCAGTACTTC. Translation gives CASSSDRVETQYF.

The V and J genes are TRBV6-6 and TRBJ2-7; D is unclear. CDR1 MNHNY and CDR2 SVGAGI come from the germline V gene (reference sequence). CDR3 length: 14 residues. V was trimmed by 0 bases and J by 1 base, leaving 7 bases between them. CDR3 residues: CASSYSDGSYEQYF. Here the CDR3 DNA reads TGTGCCAGCAGTTACTCCGACGGATCCTACGAGCAGTACTTC.

This clonotype showed up many times. The chain links TRBV19 to TRBJ2-3; perhaps D is TRBD1 or TRBD2 (5 bases each). The V end was cut by 6 bases, the J end by 2 bases, with 12 bases between. This CDR3 is built from 14 residues. The germline V gene has CDR1 LNHDA and CDR2 SQIVND (reference sequence). The DNA of the CDR3 is TGTGCCAGTAGCATCGGGACCCTCACAGATACGCAGTATTTT. Protein: CASSIGTLTDTQYF.

In its sample, this clonotype was seen many times. The chain carries TRBV5-1 and TRBJ2-2; D is unclear. Germline V gene lookup returns CDR1 SGHRS and CDR2 YFSETQ. This CDR3 region has 14 residues. V lost 0 bases, J lost 5 bases, and 8 bases lay in between. Here the CDR3 reads CASSLVDTTGELFF. For the CDR3, the DNA is TGCGCCAGCAGCTTGGTTGACACGACCGGGGAGCTGTTTTTT.

J is TRBJ1-2 and V is TRBV7-9; 7 bases map to TRBD1. The CDR3 sequence is 13 residues long. The germline gives CDR1 SEHNR, CDR2 FQNEAQ (reference sequence). The trim removed 4 bases at V and 12 bases at J, leaving 11 bases unmatched. The CDR3 here is CASSSSGTVPHTF. In DNA form, the CDR3 reads TGTGCCAGCAGCTCGTCCGGGACAGTGCCTCACACCTTC. Using reference TRBV7-9 and TRBJ1-2 for the parts outside the CDR3, the full variable domain is DTGVSQNPRHKITKRGQNVTFRCDPISEHNRLYWYRQTLGQGPEFLTYFQNEAQLEKSRLLSDRFSAERPKGSFSTLEIQRTEQGDSAMYLCASSSSGTVPHTFGSGTRLTVV.

This clonotype was counted between two and nine times. The chain uses TRBV29-1 and TRBJ2-1, with TRBD2 identical over 12 bases. The length of the CDR3 is 14 residues. V shed 4 bases, J shed 9 bases, and the junction held 7 bases outside the gene matches. The germline CDR1 and CDR2 sequences are SQVTM and ANQGSEA. CDR3 coding DNA: TGCAGCGTTGTAAGACTAGCGGGAGAGGGTGAGCAGTTCTTC. Protein: CSVVRLAGEGEQFF.

This clonotype is classed as medium-sized. The V and J genes are TRBV29-1 and TRBJ2-5, with TRBD1 identical over 10 bases. The ends lost 4 bases at V and 0 bases at J; junction bases unmatched: 5. The CDR3 totals 15 residues. CDR1 and CDR2 (germline): SQVTM, ANQGSEA. CDR3 in amino acids: CSVAADRGNQETQYF. The CDR3 nucleotides are TGCAGCGTTGCGGCGGACAGGGGGAACCAAGAGACCCAGTACTTC.